These 18 T cell receptor beta chains originate from one sample sequenced in a study of identical twins (dated by TCRdb to the mid-2010s). To prepare the library, 5' RACE was applied. TCRdb lists the instrument as Illumina HiSeq 2000. TCRdb itself trimmed the public reads at Q25 with fastp, ran MiXCR and retained productive beta chains. Every CDR3 protein is listed once, alongside the most common genes and DNA of its rows. The sample table holds about 190,000 distinct CDR3 sequences, of which around a sixth were seen once. The leading ten clones occupy over 35% of the sample. These data were also filed under a second study, of T cells expressing NK-cell markers.

Sequenced input: CD8+ T cells sorted from blood. These receptors were taken from a woman aged 18-29 years in good health.

This clonotype was counted between two and nine times. V is TRBV4-1 and J is TRBJ2-3; TRBD2 is a possible D gene (5 bases). V shed 5 bases and J shed 6 bases, with 21 bases lying between them. The germline V gene encodes CDR1 MGHRA and CDR2 YSYEKL. There are 16 residues in the CDR3. The CDR3 nucleotides read TGCGCCAGCAGCTCGGAACCAAGCGGTGGCAAGGATACGCAGTATTTT. Translating it yields CASSSEPSGGKDTQYF.

This clonotype was recorded a few times. This chain joins TRBV7-9 and TRBJ2-1; 7 bases map to TRBD1. The germline V gene has CDR1 SEHNR and CDR2 FQNEAQ (reference sequence). The CDR3 contains 14 residues. V trimming: 4 bases; J trimming: 4 bases; junction bases outside the gene matches: 4. The CDR3 nucleotides read TGTGCCAGCAGCTCGGGACAGAATTACAATGAGCAGTTCTTC. Translated: CASSSGQNYNEQFF.

This clonotype was counted at least ten times. This chain links TRBV5-1 with TRBJ2-7, with a weak D call TRBD2 (5 bases). The CDR3 has 13 amino acids. Germline V gene lookup returns CDR1 SGHRS and CDR2 YFSETQ. The germline V and J ends were trimmed by 2 bases and 6 bases, with 12 bases remaining between them. As DNA, the CDR3 is TGCGCCAGCAGCTTTAACGGGATCGGCGAGCAGTACTTC. Translating it yields CASSFNGIGEQYF.

This clonotype was seen more than once but under ten times. This chain uses TRBV6-5 with TRBJ1-5, with 7 bases that match TRBD1. V lost 4 bases to trimming and J lost 2 bases; unmatched junction nucleotides: 11. The germline V gene has CDR1 MNHEY and CDR2 SVGAGI. The CDR3 is 17 residues long. CDR3 coding DNA: TGTGCCAGCAGTTTACTAGGGGGCGCGTTCGGCAATCAGCCCCAGCATTTT. Translated: CASSLLGGAFGNQPQHF.

This clonotype was seen a few times. The J gene is TRBJ2-5, the V gene TRBV10-2, with D perhaps being TRBD1 or TRBD2 (5 bases each). Germline V gene lookup returns CDR1 WSHSY and CDR2 SAAADI. The CDR3 runs 16 residues. V lost 3 bases to trimming and J lost 5 bases, with 19 bases between them. This CDR3 reads CASSDLRDPQRETQYF. CDR3 DNA sequence: TGCGCCAGCAGTGATTTACGGGACCCCCAAAGGGAGACCCAGTACTTC.

The rearrangement links TRBV6-1 to TRBJ1-2; D may be TRBD1 (5 bases). Trimming removed 2 bases at V and 8 bases at J, with 18 bases between. This CDR3 has 15 residues. Germline V lookup: CDR1 MNHNS, CDR2 SASEGT. The CDR3 spells CASSERRGAGAGYTF. CDR3 coding DNA: TGTGCCAGCAGTGAACGACGGGGCGCAGGTGCGGGCTACACCTTC.

This sequence joins TRBV4-1 and TRBJ2-1; tentative D call: TRBD1 (5 bases). Germline CDR1 is MGHRA and CDR2 is YSYEKL. The CDR3 runs to 14 residues. Trimming took off 3 bases at V and 5 bases at J, with 11 bases between the two ends. The chain's CDR3 is CASSHRSGNNEQFF. CDR3 DNA: TGCGCCAGCAGCCACAGGTCAGGGAACAATGAGCAGTTCTTC.

In nucleotides, the CDR3 is TGTGCCAGCTCCCCTCCAGGGGACGCGGACTATGGCTACACCTTC. Its translation: CASSPPGDADYGYTF. The gene calls are TRBV13 and TRBJ1-2; a possible D gene is TRBD1 (6 bases). The CDR3 covers 15 residues. In germline, CDR1 is PRHDT, CDR2 FYEKMQ (reference sequence). The germline V and J ends were trimmed by 8 bases and 3 bases, with 19 bases remaining between them.

V usage is TRBV11-2 and J usage is TRBJ1-2, with D unresolved. Germline CDR1 SGHAT, CDR2 FQNNGV. CDR3 size: 18 residues. V lost 3 bases and J 2 bases, leaving 22 bases between the germline ends. CDR3 nucleotides: TGTGCCAGCAGCTTGAGTAATGGCCAATCACTAACGAACTATGGCTACACCTTC. Translating gives CASSLSNGQSLTNYGYTF.

This clonotype came up a few times. V gene TRBV9 combines with J gene TRBJ2-6, with TRBD1 matching over 8 bases. CDR3 length equals 19 residues. Germline values: CDR1 SGDLS, CDR2 YYNGEE. The V gene end was trimmed by 4 bases and the J gene end by 0 bases; junction bases not matched to a gene: 12. The CDR3 is CASSPEDRVPHSGANVLTF. Here the CDR3 DNA reads TGTGCCAGCAGCCCCGAGGACAGGGTTCCCCACTCTGGGGCCAACGTCCTGACTTTC.

The V call is TRBV11-2, the J call TRBJ2-1; TRBD2 aligns across 9 bases. Unmatched junction bases numbered 5, after V lost 1 base and J lost 7 bases. The germline V gene encodes CDR1 SGHAT and CDR2 FQNNGV. The CDR3 totals 15 residues. The CDR3 region has the DNA TGTGCCAGCAGCTTAGGCGGGGGGGCAAGAAATGAGCAGTTCTTC. This sequence encodes CASSLGGGARNEQFF.

This clonotype has a count of ten or more. CDR3 coding DNA: TGTGCCAGCAGCCAAGAGGTGGGGACCTACGAGCAGTACTTC. This sequence encodes CASSQEVGTYEQYF. The gene calls are TRBV3-1 and TRBJ2-7; no clear D. Trimming left V 0 bases short and J 2 bases short, with 8 bases between. This CDR3 spans 14 amino acids. Germline V gene sequence: CDR1 LGHDT, CDR2 YNNKEL (reference sequence).

This clonotype was counted many times. The chain's CDR3 is CATPLGDTQYF. Here the CDR3 DNA reads TGTGCCACCCCCCTTGGAGATACGCAGTATTTT. The chain couples TRBV24-1 to TRBJ2-3, with D unclear. Germline-derived CDR1 and CDR2 are KGHDR and SFDVKD. Trimming removed 9 bases at V and 5 bases at J, with 8 bases between. CDR3 length equals 11 residues.

The gene calls are TRBV2 and TRBJ1-2; maybe TRBD1 (5 bases). Trimming left V 4 bases short and J 0 bases short, with 15 bases between. Germline lookup yields CDR1 SNHLY and CDR2 FYNNEI. The CDR3 extends over 16 amino acids. CDR3: CASSGPRDGTNYGYTF. CDR3 bases: TGTGCCAGCAGTGGCCCCCGGGACGGAACTAACTATGGCTACACCTTC.

This clonotype was detected many times. This rearrangement joins TRBV12-3 or TRBV12-4 to TRBJ2-5; TRBD1 matches 7 bases. This CDR3 contains 13 residues. V lost 7 bases to trimming and J lost 3 bases; unmatched junction nucleotides: 5. The CDR3 here is CASIRQGKETQYF. The CDR3 DNA sequence: TGTGCCAGCATTCGACAGGGAAAAGAGACCCAGTACTTC.

Only a few counts were recorded for this clonotype. This chain uses TRBV10-3 with TRBJ2-1; 9 bases agree with TRBD2. The CDR3 sequence is 15 residues long. The germline V gene encodes CDR1 ENHRY and CDR2 SYGVKD. V gave up 4 bases and J gave up 1 base; unmatched junction bases: 2. The CDR3 is CAISAAGGSYNEQFF. The CDR3 coding sequence is TGTGCCATCAGTGCAGCGGGAGGTTCCTACAATGAGCAGTTCTTC.

This chain uses TRBV5-1 with TRBJ2-7; 7 bases are shared with TRBD1. Trimming at V came to 4 bases and at J to 4 bases, leaving 11 bases not matched to a gene. Germline V gene data show CDR1 as SGHRS and CDR2 as YFSETQ. The CDR3 spans 15 residues. Here the CDR3 reads CASSPGAGGWYEQYF. CDR3 DNA: TGCGCCAGCAGCCCCGGGGCAGGGGGTTGGTACGAGCAGTACTTC.

The table lists this clonotype with a few counts. The chain links TRBV14 to TRBJ2-5; no clear D gene. CDR1 SGHDN and CDR2 FVKESK come from the germline V gene. V dropped 3 bases and J dropped 3 bases, with 5 bases sitting between them. The CDR3 covers 12 residues. DNA of the CDR3: TGTGCCAGCAGCCACACCGAAGAGACCCAGTACTTC. Translation gives CASSHTEETQYF.